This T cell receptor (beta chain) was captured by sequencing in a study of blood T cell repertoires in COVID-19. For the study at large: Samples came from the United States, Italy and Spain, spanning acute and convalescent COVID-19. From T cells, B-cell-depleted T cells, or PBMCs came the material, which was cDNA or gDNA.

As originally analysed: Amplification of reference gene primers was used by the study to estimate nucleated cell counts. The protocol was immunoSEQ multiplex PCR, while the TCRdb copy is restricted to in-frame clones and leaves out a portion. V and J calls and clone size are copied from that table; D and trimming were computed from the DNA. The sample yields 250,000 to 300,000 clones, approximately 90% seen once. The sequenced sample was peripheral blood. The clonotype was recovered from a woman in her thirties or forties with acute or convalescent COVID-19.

In DNA form, the CDR3 reads TGTGCCAGCAGACGAGGGACTAGCGGTCTGAACACCGGGGAGCTGTTTTTT. Translation: CASRRGTSGLNTGELFF. The rearrangement uses TRBV7-2 and TRBJ2-2, with TRBD2 identical over 11 bases. The CDR3 loop spans 17 amino acids. Germline V gene sequence: CDR1 SGHTA, CDR2 FQGNSA. The J segment lost 1 base and the V segment lost 6 bases, leaving 7 bases of the junction unmatched.